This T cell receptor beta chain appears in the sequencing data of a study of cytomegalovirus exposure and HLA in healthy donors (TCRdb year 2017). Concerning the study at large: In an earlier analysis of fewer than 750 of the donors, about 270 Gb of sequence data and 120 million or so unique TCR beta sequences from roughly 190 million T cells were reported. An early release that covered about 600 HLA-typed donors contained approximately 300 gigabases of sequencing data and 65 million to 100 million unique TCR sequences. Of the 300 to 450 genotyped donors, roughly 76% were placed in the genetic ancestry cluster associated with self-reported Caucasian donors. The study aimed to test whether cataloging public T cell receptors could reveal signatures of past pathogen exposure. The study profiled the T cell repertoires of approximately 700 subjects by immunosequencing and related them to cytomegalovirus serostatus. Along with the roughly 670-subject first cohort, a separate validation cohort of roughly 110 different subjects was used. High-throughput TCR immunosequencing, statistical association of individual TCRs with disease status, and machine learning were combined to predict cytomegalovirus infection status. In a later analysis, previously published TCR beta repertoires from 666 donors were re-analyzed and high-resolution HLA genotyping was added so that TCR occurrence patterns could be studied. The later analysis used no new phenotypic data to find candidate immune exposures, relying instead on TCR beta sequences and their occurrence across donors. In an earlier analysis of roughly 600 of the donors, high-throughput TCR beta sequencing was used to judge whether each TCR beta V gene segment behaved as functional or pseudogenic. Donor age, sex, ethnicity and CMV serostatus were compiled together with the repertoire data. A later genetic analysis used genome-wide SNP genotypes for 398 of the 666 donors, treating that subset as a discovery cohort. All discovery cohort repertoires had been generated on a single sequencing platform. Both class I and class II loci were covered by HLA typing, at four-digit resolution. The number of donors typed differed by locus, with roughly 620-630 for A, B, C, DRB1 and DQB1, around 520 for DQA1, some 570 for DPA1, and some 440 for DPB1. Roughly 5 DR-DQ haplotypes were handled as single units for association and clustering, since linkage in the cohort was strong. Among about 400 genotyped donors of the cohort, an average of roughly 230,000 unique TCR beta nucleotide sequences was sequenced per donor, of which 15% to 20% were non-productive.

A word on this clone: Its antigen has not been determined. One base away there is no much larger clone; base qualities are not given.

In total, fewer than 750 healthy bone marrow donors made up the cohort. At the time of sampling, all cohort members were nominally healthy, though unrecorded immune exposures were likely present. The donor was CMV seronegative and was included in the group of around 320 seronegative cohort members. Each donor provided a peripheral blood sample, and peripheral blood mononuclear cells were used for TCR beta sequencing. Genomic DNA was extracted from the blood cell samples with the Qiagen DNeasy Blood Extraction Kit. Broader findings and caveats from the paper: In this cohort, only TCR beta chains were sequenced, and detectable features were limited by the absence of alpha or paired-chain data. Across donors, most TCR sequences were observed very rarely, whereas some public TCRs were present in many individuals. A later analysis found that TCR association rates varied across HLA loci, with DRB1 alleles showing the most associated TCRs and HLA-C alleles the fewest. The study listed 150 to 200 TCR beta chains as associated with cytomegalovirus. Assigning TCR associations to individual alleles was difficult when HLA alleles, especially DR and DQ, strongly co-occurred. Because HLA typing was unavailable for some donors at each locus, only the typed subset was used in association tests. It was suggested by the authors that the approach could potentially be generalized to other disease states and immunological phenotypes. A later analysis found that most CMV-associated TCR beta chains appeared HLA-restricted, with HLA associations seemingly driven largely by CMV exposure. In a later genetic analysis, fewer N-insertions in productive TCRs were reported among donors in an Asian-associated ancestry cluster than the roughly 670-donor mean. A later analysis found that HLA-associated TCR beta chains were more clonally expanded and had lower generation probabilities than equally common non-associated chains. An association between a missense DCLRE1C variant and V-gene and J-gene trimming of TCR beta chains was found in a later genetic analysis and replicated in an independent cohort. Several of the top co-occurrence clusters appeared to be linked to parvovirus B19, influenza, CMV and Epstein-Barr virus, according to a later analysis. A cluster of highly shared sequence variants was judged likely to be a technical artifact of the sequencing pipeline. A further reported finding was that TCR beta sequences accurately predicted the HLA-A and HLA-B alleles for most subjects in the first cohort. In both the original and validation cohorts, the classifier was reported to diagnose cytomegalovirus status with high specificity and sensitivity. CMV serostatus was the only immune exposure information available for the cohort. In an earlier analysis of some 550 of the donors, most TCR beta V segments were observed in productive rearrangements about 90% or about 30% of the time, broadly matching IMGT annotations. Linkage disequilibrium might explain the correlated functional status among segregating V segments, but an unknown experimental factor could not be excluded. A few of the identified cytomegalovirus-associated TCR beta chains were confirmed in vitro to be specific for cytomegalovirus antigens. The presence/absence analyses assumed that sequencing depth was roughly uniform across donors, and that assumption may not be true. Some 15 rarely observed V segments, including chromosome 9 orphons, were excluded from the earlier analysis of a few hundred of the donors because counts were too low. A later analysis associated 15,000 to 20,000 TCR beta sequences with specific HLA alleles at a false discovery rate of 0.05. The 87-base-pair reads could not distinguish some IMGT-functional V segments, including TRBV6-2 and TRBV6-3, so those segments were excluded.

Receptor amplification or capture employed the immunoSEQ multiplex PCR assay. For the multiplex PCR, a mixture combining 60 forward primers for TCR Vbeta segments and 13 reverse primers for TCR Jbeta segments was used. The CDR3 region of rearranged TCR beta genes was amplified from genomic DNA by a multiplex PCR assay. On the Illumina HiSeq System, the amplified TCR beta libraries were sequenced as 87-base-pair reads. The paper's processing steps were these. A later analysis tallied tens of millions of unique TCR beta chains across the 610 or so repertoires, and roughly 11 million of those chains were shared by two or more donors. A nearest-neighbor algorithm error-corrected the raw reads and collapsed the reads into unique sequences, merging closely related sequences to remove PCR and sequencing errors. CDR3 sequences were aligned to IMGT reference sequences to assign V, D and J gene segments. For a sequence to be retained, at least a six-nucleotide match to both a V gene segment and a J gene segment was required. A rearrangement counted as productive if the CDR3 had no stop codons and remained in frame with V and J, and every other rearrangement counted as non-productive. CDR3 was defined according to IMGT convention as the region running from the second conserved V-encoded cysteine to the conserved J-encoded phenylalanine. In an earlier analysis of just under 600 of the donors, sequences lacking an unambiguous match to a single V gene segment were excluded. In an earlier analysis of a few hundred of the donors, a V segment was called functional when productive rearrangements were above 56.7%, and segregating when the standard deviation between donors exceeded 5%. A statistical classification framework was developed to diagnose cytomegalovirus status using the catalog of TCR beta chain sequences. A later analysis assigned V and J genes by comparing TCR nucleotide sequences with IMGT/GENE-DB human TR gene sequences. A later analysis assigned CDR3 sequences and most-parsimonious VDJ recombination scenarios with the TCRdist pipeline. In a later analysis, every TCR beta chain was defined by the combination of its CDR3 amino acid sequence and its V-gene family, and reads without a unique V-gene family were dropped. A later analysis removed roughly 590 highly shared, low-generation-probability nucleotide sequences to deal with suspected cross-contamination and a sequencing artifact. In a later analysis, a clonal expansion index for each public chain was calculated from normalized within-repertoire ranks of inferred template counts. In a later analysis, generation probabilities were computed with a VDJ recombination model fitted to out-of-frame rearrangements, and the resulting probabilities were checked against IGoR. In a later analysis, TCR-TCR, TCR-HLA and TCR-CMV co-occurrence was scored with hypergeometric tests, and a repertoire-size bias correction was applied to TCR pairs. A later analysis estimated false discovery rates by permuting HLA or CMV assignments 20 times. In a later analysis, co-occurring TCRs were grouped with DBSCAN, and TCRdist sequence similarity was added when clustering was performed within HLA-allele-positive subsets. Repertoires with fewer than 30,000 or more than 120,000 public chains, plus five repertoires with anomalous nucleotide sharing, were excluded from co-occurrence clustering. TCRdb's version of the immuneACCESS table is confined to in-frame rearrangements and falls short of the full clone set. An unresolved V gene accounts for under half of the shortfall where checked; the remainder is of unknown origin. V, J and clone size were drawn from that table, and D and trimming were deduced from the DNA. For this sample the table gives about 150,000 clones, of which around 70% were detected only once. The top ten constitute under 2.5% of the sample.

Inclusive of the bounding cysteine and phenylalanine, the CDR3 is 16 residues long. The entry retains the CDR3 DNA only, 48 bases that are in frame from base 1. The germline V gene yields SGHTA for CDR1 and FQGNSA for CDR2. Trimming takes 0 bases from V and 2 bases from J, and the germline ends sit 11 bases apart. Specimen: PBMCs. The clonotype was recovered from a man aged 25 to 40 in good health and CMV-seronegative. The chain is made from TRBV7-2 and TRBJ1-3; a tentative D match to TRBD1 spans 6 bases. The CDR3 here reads CASSLALAGAGNTIYF. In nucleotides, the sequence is TGTGCCAGCAGCTTAGCGCTGGCAGGGGCTGGAAACACCATATATTTT. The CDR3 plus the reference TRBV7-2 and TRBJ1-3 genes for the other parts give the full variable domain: GAGVSQSPSNKVTEKGKDVELRCDPISGHTALYWYRQSLGQGLEFLIYFQGNSAPDKSGLPSDRFSAERTGGSVSTLTIQRTQQEDSAVYLCASSLALAGAGNTIYFGEGSWLTVV.